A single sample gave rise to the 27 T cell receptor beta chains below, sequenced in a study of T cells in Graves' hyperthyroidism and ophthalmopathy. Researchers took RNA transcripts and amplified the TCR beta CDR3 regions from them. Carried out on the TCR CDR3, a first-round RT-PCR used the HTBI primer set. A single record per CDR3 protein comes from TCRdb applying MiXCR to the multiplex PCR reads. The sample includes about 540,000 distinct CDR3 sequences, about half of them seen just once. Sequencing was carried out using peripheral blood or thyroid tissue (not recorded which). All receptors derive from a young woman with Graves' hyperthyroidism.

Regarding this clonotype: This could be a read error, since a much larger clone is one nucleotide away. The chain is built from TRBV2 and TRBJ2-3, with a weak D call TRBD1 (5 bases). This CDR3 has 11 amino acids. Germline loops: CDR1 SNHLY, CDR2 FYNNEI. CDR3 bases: TGTGCCAGCAGTGACACAGGTACGCAGTATTTT. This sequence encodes CASSDTGTQYF.

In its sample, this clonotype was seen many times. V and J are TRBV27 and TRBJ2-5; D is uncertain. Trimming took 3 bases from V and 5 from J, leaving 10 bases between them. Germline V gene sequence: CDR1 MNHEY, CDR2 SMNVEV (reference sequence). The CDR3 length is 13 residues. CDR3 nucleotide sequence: TGTGCCAGCAGTTTCAGGCGACGGGAGACCCAGTACTTC. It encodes CASSFRRRETQYF.

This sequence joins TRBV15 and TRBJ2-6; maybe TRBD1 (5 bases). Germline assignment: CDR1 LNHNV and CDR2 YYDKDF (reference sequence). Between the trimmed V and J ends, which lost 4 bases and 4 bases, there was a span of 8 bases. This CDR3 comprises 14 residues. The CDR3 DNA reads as TGTGCCACCAGCAAAAGACAGGGGGCCAACGTCCTGACTTTC. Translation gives CATSKRQGANVLTF.

The CDR3 DNA sequence: TGTGCCTGGAGTTCTCAGGGAAGCCAGCCCCAGCATTTT. As protein: CAWSSQGSQPQHF. The genes are TRBV30 and TRBJ1-5; D perhaps matches TRBD1 (5 bases). This CDR3 spans 13 amino acids. Trimming took off 2 bases at V and 7 bases at J, with 12 bases between the two ends. Germline CDR1 is GTSNPN and CDR2 is SVGIG (reference sequence).

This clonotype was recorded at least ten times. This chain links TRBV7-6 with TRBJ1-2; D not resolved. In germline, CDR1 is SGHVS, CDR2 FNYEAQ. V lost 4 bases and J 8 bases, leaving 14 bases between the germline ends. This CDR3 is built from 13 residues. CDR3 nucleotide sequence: TGTGCCAGCAGCTCCTTTCAAGGGAGAGGCTACACCTTC. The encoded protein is CASSSFQGRGYTF.

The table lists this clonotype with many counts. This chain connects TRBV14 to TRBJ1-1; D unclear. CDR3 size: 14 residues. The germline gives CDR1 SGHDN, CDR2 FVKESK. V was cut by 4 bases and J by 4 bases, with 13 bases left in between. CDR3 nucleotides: TGTGCCAGCAGCCGAAGTGCCACAGTCACTGAAGCTTTCTTT. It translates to CASSRSATVTEAFF.

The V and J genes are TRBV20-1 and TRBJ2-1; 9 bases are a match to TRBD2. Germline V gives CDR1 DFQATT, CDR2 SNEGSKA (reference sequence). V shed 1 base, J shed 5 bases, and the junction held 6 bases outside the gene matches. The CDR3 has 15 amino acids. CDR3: CSARVSSGTNNEQFF. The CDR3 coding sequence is TGCAGTGCTAGAGTGTCTAGCGGGACGAACAATGAGCAGTTCTTC.

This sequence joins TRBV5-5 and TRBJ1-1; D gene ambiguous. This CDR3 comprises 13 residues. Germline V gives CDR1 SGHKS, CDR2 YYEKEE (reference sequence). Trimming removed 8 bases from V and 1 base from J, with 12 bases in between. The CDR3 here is CASLTSGNTEAFF. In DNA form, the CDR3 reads TGTGCCAGTTTGACTAGCGGGAACACTGAAGCTTTCTTT.

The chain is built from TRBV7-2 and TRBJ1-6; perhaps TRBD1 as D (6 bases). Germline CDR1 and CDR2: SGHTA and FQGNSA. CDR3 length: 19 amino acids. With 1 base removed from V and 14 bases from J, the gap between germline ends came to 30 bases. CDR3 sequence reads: CASSLGSGILGGSHSALHF. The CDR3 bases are TGTGCCAGCAGCTTAGGGTCCGGCATCCTAGGGGGTTCACATTCGGCCCTCCACTTT.

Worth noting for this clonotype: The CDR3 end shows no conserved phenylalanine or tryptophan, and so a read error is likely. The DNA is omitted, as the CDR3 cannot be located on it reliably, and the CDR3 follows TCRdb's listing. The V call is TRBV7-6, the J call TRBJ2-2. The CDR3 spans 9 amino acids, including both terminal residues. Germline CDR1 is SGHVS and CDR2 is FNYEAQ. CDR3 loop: CASSLIALQ.

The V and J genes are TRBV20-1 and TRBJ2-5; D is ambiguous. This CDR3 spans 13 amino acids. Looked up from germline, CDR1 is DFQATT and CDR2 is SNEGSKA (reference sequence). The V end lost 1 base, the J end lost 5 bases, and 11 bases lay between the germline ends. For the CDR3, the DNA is TGCAGTGCTAGAGTTAGTAGTGGTGAGACCCAGTACTTC. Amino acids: CSARVSSGETQYF.

The CDR3 bases are TGCAGCGTTGTGGGGACTTTTGTCGGGCAGTTCTTC. Residues: CSVVGTFVGQFF. The chain links TRBV29-1 to TRBJ2-7, with TRBD2 as a possible D gene (6 bases). The end of the DNA aligns better with TRBJ2-1, so the J call may be wrong. Germline lookup yields CDR1 SQVTM and CDR2 ANQGSEA. This CDR3 spans 12 amino acids.

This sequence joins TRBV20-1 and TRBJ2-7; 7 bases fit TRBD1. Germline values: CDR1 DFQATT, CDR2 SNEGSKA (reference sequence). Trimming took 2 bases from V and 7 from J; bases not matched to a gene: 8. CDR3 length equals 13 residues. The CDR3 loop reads CSARPGTDNEQYF. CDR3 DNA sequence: TGCAGTGCTAGACCCGGGACAGACAATGAGCAGTACTTC.

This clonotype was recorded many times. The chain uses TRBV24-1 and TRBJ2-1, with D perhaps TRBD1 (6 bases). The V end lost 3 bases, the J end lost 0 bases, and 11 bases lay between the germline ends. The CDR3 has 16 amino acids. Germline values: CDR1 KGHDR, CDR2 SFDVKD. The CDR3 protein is CATSDPDRSSYNEQFF. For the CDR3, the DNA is TGTGCCACCAGTGATCCGGACAGAAGCTCCTACAATGAGCAGTTCTTC.

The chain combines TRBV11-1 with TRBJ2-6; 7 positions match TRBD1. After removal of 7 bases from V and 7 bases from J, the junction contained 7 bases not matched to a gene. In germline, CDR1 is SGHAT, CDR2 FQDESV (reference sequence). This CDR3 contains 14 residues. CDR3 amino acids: CASKPGTVANVLTF. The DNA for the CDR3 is TGTGCCAGCAAACCCGGGACAGTAGCCAACGTCCTGACTTTC.

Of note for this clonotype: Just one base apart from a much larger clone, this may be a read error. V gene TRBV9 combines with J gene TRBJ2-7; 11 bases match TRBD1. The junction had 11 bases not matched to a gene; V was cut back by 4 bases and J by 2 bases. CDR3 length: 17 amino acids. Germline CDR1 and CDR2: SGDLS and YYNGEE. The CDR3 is CASSQVAGQGETYEQYF. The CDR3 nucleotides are TGTGCCAGCAGCCAAGTGGCGGGACAGGGGGAAACCTACGAGCAGTACTTC. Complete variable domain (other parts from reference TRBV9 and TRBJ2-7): DSGVTQTPKHLITATGQRVTLRCSPRSGDLSVYWYQQSLDQGLQFLIQYYNGEERAKGNILERFSAQQFPDLHSELNLSSLELGDSALYFCASSQVAGQGETYEQYFGPGTRLTVT.

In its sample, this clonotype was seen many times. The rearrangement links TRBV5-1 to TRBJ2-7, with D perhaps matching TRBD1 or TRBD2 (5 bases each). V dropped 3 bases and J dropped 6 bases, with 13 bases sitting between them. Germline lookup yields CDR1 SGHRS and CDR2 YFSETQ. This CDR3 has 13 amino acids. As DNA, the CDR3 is TGCGCCAGCAGCTCCCAGGGACGCGGCGAGCAGTACTTC. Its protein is CASSSQGRGEQYF.

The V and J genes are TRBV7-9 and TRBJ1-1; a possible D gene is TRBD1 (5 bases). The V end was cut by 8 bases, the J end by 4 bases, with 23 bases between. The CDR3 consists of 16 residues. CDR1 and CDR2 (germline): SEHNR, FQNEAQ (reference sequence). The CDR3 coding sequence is TGTGCCAGCTCACTAGGGACCTCCCCTGAAATCACTGAAGCTTTCTTT. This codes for CASSLGTSPEITEAFF.

The CDR3 sequence is CSVDSLEGKLFF. DNA of the CDR3: TGCAGCGTTGACTCGCTAGAGGGAAAACTGTTTTTT. The chain is built from TRBV29-1 and TRBJ1-4, with D uncertain. CDR1 and CDR2 (germline): SQVTM, ANQGSEA. Trimming took 3 bases from V and 10 from J, leaving 12 bases between them. The CDR3 has 12 amino acids.

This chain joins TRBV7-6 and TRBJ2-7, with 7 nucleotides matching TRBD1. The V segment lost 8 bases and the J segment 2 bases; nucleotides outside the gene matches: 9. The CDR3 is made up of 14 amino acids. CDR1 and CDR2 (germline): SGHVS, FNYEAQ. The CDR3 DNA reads TGTGCCAGCGGGAACAGGGGTCCTCCCTACGAGCAGTACTTC. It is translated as CASGNRGPPYEQYF.

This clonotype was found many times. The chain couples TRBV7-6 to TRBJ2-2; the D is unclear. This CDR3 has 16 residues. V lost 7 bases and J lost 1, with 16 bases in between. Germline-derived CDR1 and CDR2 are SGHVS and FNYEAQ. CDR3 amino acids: CASTIAIAENTGELFF. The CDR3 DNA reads TGTGCCAGCACCATAGCCATCGCGGAGAACACCGGGGAGCTGTTTTTT.

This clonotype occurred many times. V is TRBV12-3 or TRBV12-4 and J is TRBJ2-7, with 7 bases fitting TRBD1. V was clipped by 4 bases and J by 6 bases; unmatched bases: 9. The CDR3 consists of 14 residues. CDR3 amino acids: CASSSTGSAGEQYF. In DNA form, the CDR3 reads TGTGCCAGCAGTTCGACAGGGTCCGCGGGCGAGCAGTACTTC.

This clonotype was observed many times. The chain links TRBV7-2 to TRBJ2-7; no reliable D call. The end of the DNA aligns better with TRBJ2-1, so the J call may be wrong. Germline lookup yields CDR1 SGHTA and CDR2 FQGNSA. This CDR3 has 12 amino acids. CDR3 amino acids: CASSLAQIEQFF. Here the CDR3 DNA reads TGTGCCAGCAGCTTAGCGCAGATCGAGCAGTTCTTC.

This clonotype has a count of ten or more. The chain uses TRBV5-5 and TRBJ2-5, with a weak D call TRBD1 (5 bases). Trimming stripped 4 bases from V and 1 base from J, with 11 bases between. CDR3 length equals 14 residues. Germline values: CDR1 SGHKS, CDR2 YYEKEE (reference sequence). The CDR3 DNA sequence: TGTGCCAGCAGCCCCAGGGTTTCCCAAGAGACCCAGTACTTC. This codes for CASSPRVSQETQYF.

CDR3 bases: TGTGCCAGCAGCGTAGCCACAGGGGGTAACGAAAAACTGTTTTTT. This translates into CASSVATGGNEKLFF. The V call is TRBV9, the J call TRBJ1-4; 8 nucleotides line up with TRBD1. Germline-derived CDR1 and CDR2 are SGDLS and YYNGEE. The trim removed 0 bases at V and 8 bases at J, leaving 6 bases unmatched. There are 15 residues in the CDR3.

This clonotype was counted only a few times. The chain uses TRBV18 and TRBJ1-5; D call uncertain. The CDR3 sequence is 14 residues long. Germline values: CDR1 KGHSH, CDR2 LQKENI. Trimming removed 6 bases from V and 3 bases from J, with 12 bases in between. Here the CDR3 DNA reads TGTGCCAGCTCCCCGGGAAGGGTCAATCAGCCCCAGCATTTT. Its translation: CASSPGRVNQPQHF.

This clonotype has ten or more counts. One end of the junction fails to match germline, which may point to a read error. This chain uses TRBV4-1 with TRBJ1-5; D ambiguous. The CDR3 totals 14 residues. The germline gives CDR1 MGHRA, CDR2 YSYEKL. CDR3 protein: CASRQVGRNQPQHF. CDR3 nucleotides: TGCGCCAGCAGACAAGTTGGCCGGAATCAGCCCCAGCATTTT.